This is a list of T cell receptor beta chains from one sample in a study of T cell changes during pregnancy in multiple sclerosis. Sequencing was performed with immunoSEQ multiplex PCR; in TCRdb, only in-frame clones are kept and a portion is missing. The sample holds about 40,000 clones, 91% seen once. The source was CD8+ T cells from peripheral blood mononuclear cells, collected before pregnancy. The receptors originated from a female donor with multiple sclerosis, enrolled in a pregnancy study. CDR3s include the opening cysteine and the closing phenylalanine or tryptophan. The D gene is left open where the match is weak. Size tells how often a clone was seen (once, few, many) or the class of an expanded clone, and some rows leave it out.

>-|TRBJ2-1|TRBV27|-
TGTGCCAGCAGGGTGGGAGTAGGTTACAATGAGCAGTTCTTC
CASRVGVGYNEQFF
>-|TRBJ2-7|TRBV4-2|TRBD2
TGTGCCAGCAGCCAATTAGGGTTGGCTAGCGGGAGTGCCTACGAGCAGTACTTC
CASSQLGLASGSAYEQYF
>-|TRBJ2-7|TRBV6-5|TRBD1
TGTGCCAGCAGTTACTCGCCGGACAGGGCTTACGAGCAGTACTTC
CASSYSPDRAYEQYF
>-|TRBJ2-5|TRBV19|TRBD2
TGTGCCAGTAAGCGGGAGGGCCCGGGGTTAGAGACCCAGTACTTC
CASKREGPGLETQYF
>-|TRBJ1-4|TRBV2|-
TGTGCCAGCAGTGATTTGCGGGCGCCTACTAATGAAAAACTGTTTTTT
CASSDLRAPTNEKLFF
>-|TRBJ2-1|TRBV5-4|TRBD2
TGTGCCAGCAGCTCGGGACTAGTACTTTCTCATGAGCAGTTCTTC
CASSSGLVLSHEQFF
>-|TRBJ2-1|TRBV28|TRBD2
TGTGCCAGCAGTTTTCGGCTAGCGGGATTAAATGAGCAGTTCTTC
CASSFRLAGLNEQFF
>-|TRBJ1-2|TRBV15|TRBD1
TGTGCCACCAGCACTCGGACAGGGGGTAACTATGGCTACACCTTC
CATSTRTGGNYGYTF
>-|TRBJ2-7|TRBV27|-
TGTGCCAGCAGTTTGGGTCCAGCGAACGAGCAGTACTTC
CASSLGPANEQYF
>-|TRBJ2-1|TRBV4-2|-
TGTGCCAGCAGCCGGAGCGCCGACAATGAGCAGTTCTTC
CASSRSADNEQFF
>-|TRBJ2-1|TRBV15|TRBD2
TGTGCCACCAGCAGCAACACCCTGACTAGCGGGTCCTACAATGAGCAGTTCTTC
CATSSNTLTSGSYNEQFF
>many|TRBJ2-1|TRBV7-6|-
TGTGCCAGCAGCTTAACGTCCGGGGCGGGGGAGCAGTTCTTC
CASSLTSGAGEQFF
>-|TRBJ1-1|TRBV29-1|-
TGCAGCGTCGAGACGGAGCTGGCTGAAGCTTTCTTT
CSVETELAEAFF
>-|TRBJ2-2|TRBV6-4|TRBD1
TGTGCCAGTAGTGGGACAGGGGACACCGGGGAGCTGTTTTTT
CASSGTGDTGELFF
>-|TRBJ1-5|TRBV27|TRBD1
TGTGCCAGCAGTCCCGGGGCAGGGGGGCATCAGCCCCAGCATTTT
CASSPGAGGHQPQHF
>-|TRBJ2-6|TRBV7-8|-
TGTGCCAGCAGCGTGACAGGCGCACTGACGGTCCTGACTTTC
CASSVTGALTVLTF
>-|TRBJ2-7|TRBV27|TRBD2
TGTGCCAGCAGCCCGGGACTAGCGGTCTACGAGCAGTACTTC
CASSPGLAVYEQYF
>-|TRBJ2-1|TRBV21-1|-
TGTGCCAGCAGCCCTAGCGGGGATCTTTACAATGAGCAGTTCTTC
CASSPSGDLYNEQFF
>-|TRBJ2-7|TRBV6-5|-
TGTGCCAGCAGAGCTCATGTCGCCTACGAGCAGTACTTC
CASRAHVAYEQYF
>-|TRBJ2-2|TRBV19|TRBD1
TGTGCCAGTAGTATAGTGGGACAGGGGGCGCCCGGGGAGCTGTTTTTT
CASSIVGQGAPGELFF
>-|TRBJ2-1|TRBV27|-
TGTGCCAGCAGAAGCACCAATGAGCAGTTCTTC
CASRSTNEQFF
>-|TRBJ1-2|TRBV7-9|-
TGTGCCAGCAGCCCGGACAGTAACTATGGCTACACCTTC
CASSPDSNYGYTF
>-|TRBJ1-1|TRBV29-1|TRBD1
TGCAGCGTTTCCCGACCCGGGACAGGGAGTTTCAACACTGAAGCTTTCTTT
CSVSRPGTGSFNTEAFF
>-|TRBJ2-3|TRBV10-3|TRBD2
TGTGCCATCAGTGAGTCGGCCCTAGCGGGATACACAGATACGCAGTATTTT
CAISESALAGYTDTQYF